This TCR beta chain is drawn from a study of cytomegalovirus exposure and HLA in healthy donors. Whole-study context: The study's early data release held tens of millions of unique TCRs from HLA-typed donors.

The junction had 12 bases not matched to a gene; V was cut back by 5 bases and J by 8 bases. This CDR3 has 15 amino acids. Per germline, CDR1 SGHTA and CDR2 FQGNSA. Notes on the study in general: An analysis that came later showed most CMV-associated TCR beta chains appearing HLA-restricted. Most TCRs appeared rarely, but some public TCRs recurred in many donors.

Comments on this clone: Its antigen is not identified.

A multiplex PCR was run with 60 Vbeta primers and 13 Jbeta primers. The data were produced by immunoSEQ multiplex PCR, yet TCRdb's version contains in-frame clones alone and is incomplete. Altogether fewer than 350,000 clones are present, 70% to 90% being singletons, with the ten largest covering roughly 2.1%. J is TRBJ2-1 and V is TRBV7-2, with 7 bases lining up with TRBD1. Sample: PBMCs. The receptor was derived from a young woman in good health and CMV-seronegative. CDR3 region: CASSRGRGGIDEQFF. For the CDR3, the DNA is TGTGCCAGCAGCCGGGGTCGAGGGGGCATCGATGAGCAGTTCTTC. Complete variable domain (other parts from reference TRBV7-2 and TRBJ2-1): GAGVSQSPSNKVTEKGKDVELRCDPISGHTALYWYRQSLGQGLEFLIYFQGNSAPDKSGLPSDRFSAERTGGSVSTLTIQRTQQEDSAVYLCASSRGRGGIDEQFFGPGTRLTVL.